The 15 T cell receptor beta chains given below trace back to one sample, sequenced in a study of T cell responses to AZD1222 COVID-19 vaccine. Data came from immunoSEQ multiplex PCR; TCRdb stores just in-frame clones and leaves some out. The sample yields 140,000 or so clones, about 90% seen once. The sample here was peripheral blood, taken 28 days after the second AZD1222 dose. The receptors were gathered from an adult who received the AZD1222 COVID-19 vaccine.

The rearrangement joins TRBV19 to TRBJ2-2, with 7 bases fitting TRBD1. J was trimmed by 7 bases and V by 7 bases; bases with no gene match: 6. This CDR3 is built from 13 residues. CDR1 is LNHDA and CDR2 is SQIVND in the germline V gene (reference sequence). CDR3 sequence (DNA): TGTGCCAGTACAGGGACAGAGGACGGGGAGCTGTTTTTT. Protein product: CASTGTEDGELFF.

The chain combines TRBV2 with TRBJ1-2, with 9 bases lining up with TRBD1. The CDR3 has 15 amino acids. The junction had 7 bases not matched to a gene; V was cut back by 7 bases and J by 1 base. CDR1 SNHLY and CDR2 FYNNEI come from the germline V gene. Here the CDR3 reads CASNMRTGDNYGYTF. CDR3 bases: TGTGCCAGCAATATGAGGACAGGGGATAACTATGGCTACACCTTC.

This chain links TRBV4-1 with TRBJ2-3; 9 nucleotides agree with TRBD2. The CDR3 covers 15 residues. Germline V gene sequence: CDR1 MGHRA, CDR2 YSYEKL. Trimming took 2 bases from V and 5 from J; bases not matched to a gene: 5. The CDR3 DNA follows: TGCGCCAGCAGCCAACCGGGACTAGCTAAAGATACGCAGTATTTT. Amino acid sequence: CASSQPGLAKDTQYF.

The chain joins TRBV28 to TRBJ2-7; the D is unclear. Germline V gene sequence: CDR1 MDHEN, CDR2 SYDVKM. This CDR3 comprises 13 residues. Between the trimmed V and J ends, which lost 6 bases and 1 base, there was a span of 10 bases. Written as DNA, the CDR3 is TGTGCCAGCAGACCGACGACGTCCTACGAGCAGTACTTC. Amino acids: CASRPTTSYEQYF.

The CDR3 is CASSLGGGGTEAFF. The CDR3, as DNA: TGTGCCAGCAGCTTAGGCGGCGGGGGTACTGAAGCTTTCTTT. V usage is TRBV11-3 and J usage is TRBJ1-1; D perhaps matches TRBD1 (5 bases). The CDR3 runs 14 residues. The ends were cut back, 1 base at V and 5 bases at J, with 11 bases in the middle. Germline V gene lookup returns CDR1 SGHNT and CDR2 YENEEA.

The CDR3 loop is CASRGDRADTQYF. CDR3 sequence (DNA): TGTGCCAGCAGAGGGGACAGGGCAGATACGCAGTATTTT. The chain couples TRBV2 to TRBJ2-3, with 9 bases matching TRBD1. J gave up 4 bases and V 6 bases, and 2 bases lay outside the gene matches. The germline gives CDR1 SNHLY, CDR2 FYNNEI. CDR3 size: 13 residues.

The chain recombines TRBV15 with TRBJ2-7, with 10 bases fitting TRBD2. V was pared by 3 bases and J by 5 bases, with 10 bases of the junction left unmatched. This CDR3 spans 16 amino acids. Germline V gene data show CDR1 as LNHNV and CDR2 as YYDKDF (reference sequence). CDR3: CATSRKLAGPNDEQYF. CDR3 in DNA: TGTGCCACCAGCAGGAAACTAGCGGGACCTAATGACGAGCAGTACTTC. The full variable domain, completed using reference TRBV15 and TRBJ2-7, is DAMVIQNPRYQVTQFGKPVTLSCSQTLNHNVMYWYQQKSSQAPKLLFHYYDKDFNNEADTPDNFQSRRPNTSFCFLDIRSPGLGDTAMYLCATSRKLAGPNDEQYFGPGTRLTVT.

The table lists this clone with a few counts. The chain uses TRBV25-1 and TRBJ1-2; D not certain. Germline assignment: CDR1 MGHDK and CDR2 SYGVNS. V was trimmed by 2 bases and J by 10 bases, leaving 14 bases between them. CDR3 length: 13 amino acids. CDR3 bases: TGTGCCAGCAGTGAACCGGGGAGGGCCGCCTACACCTTC. This sequence encodes CASSEPGRAAYTF.

The V and J genes are TRBV2 and TRBJ1-1, with unresolved D. Germline V gives CDR1 SNHLY, CDR2 FYNNEI. This CDR3 is built from 12 residues. Trimming took 6 bases from V and 0 from J, leaving 5 bases between them. In DNA form, the CDR3 reads TGTGCCAGCAGGAGGATGAACACTGAAGCTTTCTTT. This translates into CASRRMNTEAFF. Drawing the rest from reference TRBV2 and TRBJ1-1, the complete variable domain is EPEVTQTPSHQVTQMGQEVILRCVPISNHLYFYWYRQILGQKVEFLVSFYNNEISEKSEIFDDQFSVERPDGSNFTLKIRSTKLEDSAMYFCASRRMNTEAFFGQGTRLTVV.

CDR3 bases: TGTGCCAGCAAGGAGGGAAAGATGAACACTGAAGCTTTCTTT. Translating gives CASKEGKMNTEAFF. The V gene is TRBV2, the J gene TRBJ1-1; no definite D call. The CDR3 totals 14 residues. V lost 7 bases, J lost 0 bases, and 12 bases lay in between. Germline CDR1 SNHLY, CDR2 FYNNEI.

The V call is TRBV28, the J call TRBJ1-1; D ambiguous. Trimming pared 7 bases from V and 1 base from J, leaving 10 bases between. This CDR3 contains 13 residues. The germline V gene has CDR1 MDHEN and CDR2 SYDVKM. For the CDR3, the DNA is TGTGCCAGCACCTCGGACGGGAACACTGAAGCTTTCTTT. Translating gives CASTSDGNTEAFF.

This chain links TRBV11-2 with TRBJ1-6; 8 bases agree with TRBD1. This CDR3 has 13 amino acids. The J segment lost 10 bases and the V segment lost 3 bases, leaving 2 bases of the junction unmatched. Germline V gene sequence: CDR1 SGHAT, CDR2 FQNNGV. The CDR3 here is CASSFDRGSPLHF. The CDR3 DNA is TGTGCCAGCAGCTTCGACAGGGGCTCACCCCTCCACTTT.

The genes are TRBV28 and TRBJ2-3; TRBD1 agrees at 9 bases. The CDR3 extends over 15 amino acids. Germline values: CDR1 MDHEN, CDR2 SYDVKM. Trimming at V came to 8 bases and at J to 0 bases, leaving 6 bases not matched to a gene. Written as DNA, the CDR3 is TGTGCCAGCCGTAGGACAGGGGCTAGCACAGATACGCAGTATTTT. Protein product: CASRRTGASTDTQYF. The full variable domain, its missing parts supplied by reference TRBV28 and TRBJ2-3, is DVKVTQSSRYLVKRTGEKVFLECVQDMDHENMFWYRQDPGLGLRLIYFSYDVKMKEKGDIPEGYSVSREKKERFSLILESASTNQTSMYLCASRRTGASTDTQYFGPGTRLTVL.

As DNA, the CDR3 is TGTGCCAGCAGCTCAGGCGGGAGGGCCTCAACAGATACGCAGTATTTT. It translates to CASSSGGRASTDTQYF. The genes are TRBV7-2 and TRBJ2-3, with 9 bases identical to TRBD2. CDR1 is SGHTA, CDR2 FQGNSA, per germline. This CDR3 is built from 16 residues. V trimming: 4 bases; J trimming: 3 bases; junction bases outside the gene matches: 8.

This chain joins TRBV18 and TRBJ2-5; maybe TRBD1 (7 bases). Germline V gene lookup returns CDR1 KGHSH and CDR2 LQKENI. This CDR3 region has 15 residues. The V end lost 6 bases, the J end lost 5 bases, and 19 bases lay between the germline ends. The CDR3 reads CASSPPGGREETQYF. The CDR3 DNA reads as TGTGCCAGCTCCCCCCCAGGGGGGCGCGAGGAGACCCAGTACTTC.